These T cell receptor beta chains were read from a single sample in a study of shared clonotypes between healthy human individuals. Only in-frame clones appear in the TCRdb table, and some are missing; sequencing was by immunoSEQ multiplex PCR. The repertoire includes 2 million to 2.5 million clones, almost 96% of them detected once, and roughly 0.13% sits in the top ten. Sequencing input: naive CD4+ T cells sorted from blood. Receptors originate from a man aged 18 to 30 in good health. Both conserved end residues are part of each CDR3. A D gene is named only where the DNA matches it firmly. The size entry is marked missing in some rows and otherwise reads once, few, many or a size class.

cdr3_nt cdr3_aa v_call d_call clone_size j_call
TGTGCCAGCAGAAGGGGGCTCGCTGATGGCTACACCTTC CASRRGLADGYTF TRBV2 TRBD1 . TRBJ1-2
TGTGCCAGCAGTTACTCGCGTCAGGGGAGGCCAGATACGCAGTATTTT CASSYSRQGRPDTQYF TRBV6-6 . . TRBJ2-3
TGTGCCAGCAAGGGGAACCTTGACTATGGCTACACCTTC CASKGNLDYGYTF TRBV6-1 . . TRBJ1-2
TGCGCCAGCAGCCAAGCGGGCATTAAGGAAAAACTGTTTTTT CASSQAGIKEKLFF TRBV4-1 . . TRBJ1-4
TGCGCCAGCAGTGTTACGTACAGTGACGAGCAGTACTTC CASSVTYSDEQYF TRBV10-2 . . TRBJ2-7
TGTGCCAGCAGCTTACTCCCTAGCGGGAGCGCAGATACGCAGTATTTT CASSLLPSGSADTQYF TRBV7-8 TRBD2 . TRBJ2-3
TGTGCCAGCAGCCAGCCCGGGACGTCCGTAGCTGAGCAGTACTTC CASSQPGTSVAEQYF TRBV14 . . TRBJ2-7
TGTGCCAGCAGCTTGGTAAGCGGGCGGTCTGGTGAAGCTTTCTTT CASSLVSGRSGEAFF TRBV7-2 . . TRBJ1-1
TGCGCCAGCACCGGCGGACAGGGGAACACCGGGGAGCTGTTTTTT CASTGGQGNTGELFF TRBV10-2 TRBD1 . TRBJ2-2
TGCGCCAGCAGCCAAGGAGGGAATACCCTCTATGGCTACACCTTC CASSQGGNTLYGYTF TRBV4-1 . . TRBJ1-2
TGTGCCAGCAGTGACCGGACAGTTTATACGCAGTATTTT CASSDRTVYTQYF TRBV6-1 . . TRBJ2-3
TGTGCGACCGAAACTAGCGGGGGGATCAACACCGGGGAGCTGTTTTTT CATETSGGINTGELFF TRBV7-7 TRBD2 . TRBJ2-2
TGTGCCAGCAGCTTTGGGGACAGGGCCACTGAAGCTTTCTTT CASSFGDRATEAFF TRBV7-8 TRBD1 once TRBJ1-1
TGTGCCAGCAGCTTGACTAGCGGGAGGTGGGAAGCCTACAATGAGCAGTTCTTC CASSLTSGRWEAYNEQFF TRBV7-9 TRBD2 . TRBJ2-1